This note documents a single TCR beta chain sequence. Enrolled during active infection, Seattle patients were then followed longitudinally. The sample comes from a study of blood T cell repertoires in COVID-19. This CDR3 region has 14 residues. CDR1 is LNHDA and CDR2 is SQIVND in the germline V gene (reference sequence). Deletions cut 5 bases from V and 0 bases from J, with 9 bases between. TCRdb's copy holds only in-frame clones and misses some; the assay was immunoSEQ multiplex PCR. The repertoire consists of roughly 150,000 clones, with roughly 86% occurring once and the leading ten covering 2.5% to 3%.

The rearrangement joins TRBV19 to TRBJ2-3; possibly TRBD2 for D (5 bases). The sequence derives from a woman of 80 years or more with COVID-19, enrolled during active disease. The sample comprised peripheral blood. The CDR3 DNA is TGTGCCAGTAGTGAGGGTGCTAGCACAGATACGCAGTATTTT. Encoded protein: CASSEGASTDTQYF.